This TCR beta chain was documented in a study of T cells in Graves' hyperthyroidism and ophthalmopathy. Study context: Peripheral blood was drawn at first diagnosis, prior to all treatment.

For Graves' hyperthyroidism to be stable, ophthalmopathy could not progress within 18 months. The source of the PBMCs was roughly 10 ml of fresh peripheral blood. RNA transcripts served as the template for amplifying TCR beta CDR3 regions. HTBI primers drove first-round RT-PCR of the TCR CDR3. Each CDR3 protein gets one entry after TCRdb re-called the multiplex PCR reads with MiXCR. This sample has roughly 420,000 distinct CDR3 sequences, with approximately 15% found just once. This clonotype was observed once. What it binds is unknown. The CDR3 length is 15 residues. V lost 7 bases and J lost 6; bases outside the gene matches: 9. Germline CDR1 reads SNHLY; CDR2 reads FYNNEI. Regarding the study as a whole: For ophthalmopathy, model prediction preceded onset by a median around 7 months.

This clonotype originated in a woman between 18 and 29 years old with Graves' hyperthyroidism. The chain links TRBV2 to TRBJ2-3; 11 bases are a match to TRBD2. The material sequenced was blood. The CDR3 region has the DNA TGTGCCAGCATTCCTAGCGGGGGGTCCCGGGATACGCAGTATTTT. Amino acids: CASIPSGGSRDTQYF.